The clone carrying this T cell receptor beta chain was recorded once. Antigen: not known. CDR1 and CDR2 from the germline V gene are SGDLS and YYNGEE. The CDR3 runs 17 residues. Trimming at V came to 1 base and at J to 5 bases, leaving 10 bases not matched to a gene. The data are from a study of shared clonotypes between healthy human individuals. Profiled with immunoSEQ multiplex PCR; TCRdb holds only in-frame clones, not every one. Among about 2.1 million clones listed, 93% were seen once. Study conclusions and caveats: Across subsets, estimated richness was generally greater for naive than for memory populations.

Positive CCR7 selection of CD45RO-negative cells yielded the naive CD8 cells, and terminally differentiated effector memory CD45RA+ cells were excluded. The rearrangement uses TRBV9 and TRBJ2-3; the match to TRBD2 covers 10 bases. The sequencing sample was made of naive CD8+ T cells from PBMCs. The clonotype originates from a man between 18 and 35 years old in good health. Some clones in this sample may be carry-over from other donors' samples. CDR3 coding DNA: TGTGCCAGCAGCGTATGGGGAGCGGGAGGGCCGAAAGATACGCAGTATTTT. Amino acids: CASSVWGAGGPKDTQYF.